This TCR beta chain was retrieved from a study of identical twins. Points from the study as a whole: Surplus twin overlap in beta out-of-frame sequences was less pronounced.

This clonotype was seen more than once but under ten times. Its antigen is still unknown. The CDR3 runs 13 residues. V lost 3 bases and J lost 4, with 8 bases in between. Germline V lookup: CDR1 SGHAT, CDR2 FQNNGV. A universal primer site was created by template switching, with the cDNA bearing unique molecular identifiers. Using its own MiXCR run on the 5' RACE reads, TCRdb lists one record per CDR3 protein. The sample includes around 650,000 distinct CDR3 sequences, less than 9% of them seen just once. The same data also went into a second study, on yellow fever vaccine responses in identical twins. From that study: Each twin's T cell response to the vaccine was reported to look partly convergent and partly personalized.

The chain couples TRBV11-2 to TRBJ2-3; D may be TRBD2 (5 bases). The material sequenced was PBMCs. This receptor was taken from a woman under 30 in good health. The CDR3 region is CASSFRGADTQYF. As DNA, the CDR3 is TGTGCCAGCAGCTTTCGGGGAGCAGATACGCAGTATTTT.